These 14 T cell receptor beta chains share one sample of origin, sequenced in a study of beta chain features in type 1 diabetes. Study findings and constraints: Shorter TCRB CDR3s, moderately but significantly so, marked every one of the four CD4+ subsets in Type 1 diabetes patients.

Reverse transcription of all isolated RNA meant that expressed TCRB transcripts were sequenced. Using immunoSEQ multiplex PCR, the repertoire was profiled, and TCRdb retains in-frame clones only, with some absent. Of roughly 700,000 clones detected, roughly 13% appear once; the ten largest clones hold approximately 0.021%. For these TCRs, the target antigens are not known. The source material was naive CD4+ T cells from blood. The receptor source for this set is a man aged 18 to 29 with type 1 diabetes.

The V call is TRBV30, the J call TRBJ1-2; D ambiguous. This CDR3 spans 11 amino acids. Trimming removed 1 base at V and 4 bases at J, with 4 bases between. CDR1 GTSNPN and CDR2 SVGIG come from the germline V gene (reference sequence). CDR3 in DNA: TGTGCCTGGAGTGGGATCTATGGCTACACCTTC. Amino acid sequence: CAWSGIYGYTF. The whole variable domain, filled in from reference TRBV30 and TRBJ1-2, reads SQTIHQWPATLVQPVGSPLSLECTVEGTSNPNLYWYRQAAGRGLQLLFYSVGIGQISSEVPQNLSASRPQDRQFILSSKKLLLSDSGFYLCAWSGIYGYTFGSGTRLTVV.

This clone has more than one count but fewer than ten. The V and J genes are TRBV30 and TRBJ1-1, with 10 bases identical to TRBD1. Germline CDR1 GTSNPN, CDR2 SVGIG (reference sequence). V lost 3 bases to trimming and J lost 6 bases; unmatched junction nucleotides: 7. The CDR3 runs 14 residues. The CDR3 reads CAWSVRTGGSEAFF. The DNA of the CDR3 is TGTGCCTGGAGCGTCAGGACAGGGGGTTCTGAAGCTTTCTTT. The full variable domain, completed using reference TRBV30 and TRBJ1-1, is SQTIHQWPATLVQPVGSPLSLECTVEGTSNPNLYWYRQAAGRGLQLLFYSVGIGQISSEVPQNLSASRPQDRQFILSSKKLLLSDSGFYLCAWSVRTGGSEAFFGQGTRLTVV.

This clone was detected once. The V gene is TRBV7-8, the J gene TRBJ1-1; weak D call: TRBD1 (5 bases). The ends were cut back, 8 bases at V and 7 bases at J, with 14 bases in the middle. Germline CDR1 and CDR2: SGHVS and FQNEAQ. There are 12 residues in the CDR3. CDR3 protein: CASRGRGNEAFF. The CDR3 DNA reads as TGTGCCAGCCGCGGACGGGGGAATGAAGCTTTCTTT.

The V and J genes are TRBV4-1 and TRBJ2-5; possibly TRBD1 for D (7 bases). V lost 0 bases to trimming and J lost 4 bases, with 9 bases between them. The CDR3 has 14 residues. Germline CDR1 reads MGHRA; CDR2 reads YSYEKL. In nucleotides, the CDR3 is TGCGCCAGCAGCCAAGATCAGGGGGGAGAGACCCAGTACTTC. It translates to CASSQDQGGETQYF.

The chain joins TRBV19 to TRBJ2-1; D perhaps matches TRBD2 (5 bases). Germline V gene lookup returns CDR1 LNHDA and CDR2 SQIVND (reference sequence). The CDR3 has 14 residues. The V gene lost 6 bases and the J gene lost 3 bases, with 12 bases spanning the gap. The CDR3 sequence is CASRQRSHYNEQFF. The CDR3, as DNA: TGTGCCAGTAGACAGCGGTCCCACTACAATGAGCAGTTCTTC.

This clone came up many times. The rearrangement links TRBV25-1 to TRBJ1-3; the D is unclear. The V end lost 6 bases, the J end lost 4 bases, and 4 bases lay between the germline ends. The CDR3 totals 11 residues. In germline, CDR1 is MGHDK, CDR2 SYGVNS. The CDR3 coding sequence is TGTGCCAGCAGCTTAGGAAACACCATATATTTT. Amino acids: CASSLGNTIYF.

This clone was picked up a small number of times. The chain uses TRBV27 and TRBJ1-4, with 9 bases lining up with TRBD1. This CDR3 has 17 residues. The V and J ends lost 5 bases and 5 bases, in that order; junction bases with no gene match: 12. Germline lookup yields CDR1 MNHEY and CDR2 SMNVEV (reference sequence). The CDR3 DNA sequence: TGTGCCAGCAGTCCACAGGGGGCAGGGGCGAGAAATGAAAAACTGTTTTTT. Translating gives CASSPQGAGARNEKLFF.

This chain links TRBV13 with TRBJ1-1; maybe TRBD1 (5 bases). V dropped 0 bases and J dropped 3 bases, with 17 bases sitting between them. CDR1 and CDR2 (germline): PRHDT, FYEKMQ (reference sequence). This CDR3 contains 17 residues. In DNA, the CDR3 is TGTGCCAGCAGCTTAGGAGGCGTCGCTCTAGGGGACACTGAAGCTTTCTTT. Amino acid sequence: CASSLGGVALGDTEAFF.

This clone was picked up a small number of times. This chain connects TRBV30 to TRBJ1-1; no definite D call. The CDR3 contains 11 residues. The V end was cut by 5 bases, the J end by 1 base, with 5 bases between. Germline CDR1 is GTSNPN and CDR2 is SVGIG (reference sequence). CDR3 bases: TGTGCCTGGCGCTGGAACACTGAAGCTTTCTTT. Translating gives CAWRWNTEAFF.

This clone was detected only a few times. The chain combines TRBV13 with TRBJ1-5; unclear D gene. The CDR3 runs to 13 residues. The V and J ends lost 6 bases and 7 bases respectively, with 13 bases between them. The germline V gene has CDR1 PRHDT and CDR2 FYEKMQ (reference sequence). CDR3 in amino acids: CASSLGGWQPQHF. In nucleotides, the CDR3 is TGTGCCAGCAGTTTGGGAGGGTGGCAGCCCCAGCATTTT.

This chain joins TRBV7-6 and TRBJ2-1, with TRBD2 matching 10 bases. Germline V gives CDR1 SGHVS, CDR2 FNYEAQ. The CDR3 sequence is 15 residues long. Losses at the gene ends were 3 bases for V and 2 bases for J; bases not matched to a gene: 1. The CDR3 DNA reads as TGTGCCAGCAGCTTCAGCGGGGGGGCCTACAATGAGCAGTTCTTC. Translation: CASSFSGGAYNEQFF. The variable domain in full, completed from reference TRBV7-6 and TRBJ2-1, reads GAGVSQSPRYKVTKRGQDVALRCDPISGHVSLYWYRQALGQGPEFLTYFNYEAQQDKSGLPNDRFSAERPEGSISTLTIQRTEQRDSAMYRCASSFSGGAYNEQFFGPGTRLTVL.

This clone has only a few counts. The sample carries other DNA sequences with the same CDR3. The chain combines TRBV6-5 with TRBJ1-1; D gene unclear. The CDR3 runs to 13 residues. Looked up from germline, CDR1 is MNHEY and CDR2 is SVGAGI. V was cut by 0 bases and J by 1 base, with 3 bases left in between. CDR3 sequence reads: CASSYSRNTEAFF. The CDR3, as DNA: TGTGCCAGCAGTTACTCTAGGAACACTGAAGCTTTCTTT.

The V and J genes are TRBV11-3 and TRBJ1-2; D is unclear. V shed 4 bases and J shed 3 bases, with 6 bases lying between them. Germline CDR1 is SGHNT and CDR2 is YENEEA. This CDR3 comprises 12 residues. CDR3 sequence reads: CASSWTDYGYTF. The CDR3 bases are TGTGCCAGCAGCTGGACCGACTATGGCTACACCTTC.

This chain uses TRBV10-2 with TRBJ1-2; D possibly corresponds to TRBD1 (5 bases). This CDR3 region has 12 residues. Trimming took 5 bases from V and 3 from J, leaving 7 bases between them. Germline V gene sequence: CDR1 WSHSY, CDR2 SAAADI. DNA for the CDR3: TGCGCCAGCAGTCAAGGGGACTATGGCTACACCTTC. Translation: CASSQGDYGYTF.